This is a list of T cell receptor beta chains from one sample in a study of blood T cell repertoires in COVID-19. Sequencing was performed with immunoSEQ multiplex PCR; in TCRdb, only in-frame clones are kept and a portion is missing. The sample holds under 200,000 clones; about 82% are singletons and the top ten take about 8.1%. Sequencing input: peripheral blood. Source of these receptors: a woman aged 80 or over with COVID-19, enrolled during active disease. Each CDR3 is given with its conserved first and last residue. The D gene is left open where the match is weak. Some rows have no size entry. The others give once, few or many, or a class for an expanded clone.

d_gene: NA
abundance: NA
j_gene: TRBJ2-7
v_gene: TRBV5-1
CDR3aa: CASSVTGPYEQYF
CDR3nt: TGCGCCAGCAGCGTAACAGGGCCCTACGAGCAGTACTTC

d_gene: NA
abundance: NA
j_gene: TRBJ1-1
v_gene: TRBV29-1
CDR3aa: CSVETGIDTEAFF
CDR3nt: TGCAGCGTTGAAACGGGTATTGACACTGAAGCTTTCTTT

d_gene: NA
abundance: NA
j_gene: TRBJ1-1
v_gene: TRBV12-3/TRBV12-4
CDR3aa: CASNPSTGTEAFF
CDR3nt: TGTGCCAGCAACCCTAGTACGGGCACTGAAGCTTTCTTT

d_gene: NA
abundance: NA
j_gene: TRBJ2-3
v_gene: TRBV29-1
CDR3aa: CSVAETSSTDTQYF
CDR3nt: TGCAGCGTTGCGGAGACGTCCTCCACAGATACGCAGTATTTT

d_gene: NA
abundance: NA
j_gene: TRBJ2-3
v_gene: TRBV6-4
CDR3aa: CASSQGSGDTQYF
CDR3nt: TGTGCCAGCAGTCAAGGTTCGGGGGATACGCAGTATTTT

d_gene: NA
abundance: NA
j_gene: TRBJ2-2
v_gene: TRBV2
CDR3aa: CASTGSSNTGELFF
CDR3nt: TGTGCCAGCACCGGTTCTTCGAACACCGGGGAGCTGTTTTTT

d_gene: NA
abundance: NA
j_gene: TRBJ1-5
v_gene: TRBV12-3/TRBV12-4
CDR3aa: CASSQISNQPQHF
CDR3nt: TGTGCCAGCAGTCAAATTAGCAATCAGCCCCAGCATTTT

d_gene: TRBD2
abundance: once
j_gene: TRBJ2-1
v_gene: TRBV4-1
CDR3aa: CASSQLAGGSYNEQFF
CDR3nt: TGCGCCAGCAGCCAACTAGCGGGAGGGTCCTACAATGAGCAGTTCTTC

d_gene: TRBD1
abundance: NA
j_gene: TRBJ2-1
v_gene: TRBV19
CDR3aa: CASTSQGYNEQFF
CDR3nt: TGTGCCAGTACCTCACAGGGGTACAATGAGCAGTTCTTC

d_gene: NA
abundance: few
j_gene: TRBJ1-6
v_gene: TRBV6-5
CDR3aa: CASSYGGGNSPLHF
CDR3nt: TGTGCCAGCAGTTACGGGGGGGGCAATTCACCCCTCCACTTT

d_gene: NA
abundance: NA
j_gene: TRBJ1-6
v_gene: TRBV3-1/TRBV3-2
CDR3aa: CASSQDALRTGRGSPLHF
CDR3nt: TGTGCCAGCAGCCAAGATGCCCTCAGGACGGGCCGGGGTTCACCCCTCCACTTT

d_gene: NA
abundance: NA
j_gene: TRBJ1-2
v_gene: TRBV7-9
CDR3aa: CASSSDSNGYTF
CDR3nt: TGTGCCAGCAGTTCGGACAGCAATGGCTACACCTTC

d_gene: TRBD1
abundance: once
j_gene: TRBJ1-1
v_gene: TRBV27
CDR3aa: CASSPYLGTGNTEAFF
CDR3nt: TGTGCCAGCAGTCCGTATCTGGGGACAGGGAACACTGAAGCTTTCTTT

d_gene: TRBD1
abundance: NA
j_gene: TRBJ1-2
v_gene: TRBV5-4
CDR3aa: CASSSPRQGENYGYTF
CDR3nt: TGTGCCAGCAGCAGCCCCAGACAGGGGGAGAACTATGGCTACACCTTC

d_gene: TRBD1
abundance: NA
j_gene: TRBJ1-2
v_gene: TRBV19
CDR3aa: CASSIRMVGTGSGYGYTF
CDR3nt: TGTGCCAGTAGTATTCGAATGGTCGGGACAGGGTCGGGGTATGGCTACACCTTC

d_gene: NA
abundance: NA
j_gene: TRBJ2-7
v_gene: TRBV3-1/TRBV3-2
CDR3aa: CASSPPGTYEQYF
CDR3nt: TGTGCCAGCAGCCCCCCGGGGACCTACGAGCAGTACTTC

d_gene: NA
abundance: NA
j_gene: TRBJ1-5
v_gene: TRBV2
CDR3aa: CASSETGRAQHF
CDR3nt: TGTGCCAGCAGTGAAACGGGGAGAGCCCAGCATTTT

d_gene: NA
abundance: NA
j_gene: TRBJ2-7
v_gene: TRBV6-6
CDR3aa: CASSYADSSYEQYF
CDR3nt: TGTGCCAGCAGTTATGCGGACAGCTCCTACGAGCAGTACTTC

d_gene: NA
abundance: few
j_gene: TRBJ1-2
v_gene: TRBV29-1
CDR3aa: CSVTPGDYGYTF
CDR3nt: TGCAGCGTTACCCCGGGGGACTATGGCTACACCTTC

d_gene: NA
abundance: NA
j_gene: TRBJ1-3
v_gene: TRBV7-9
CDR3aa: CASTRLGGDTIYF
CDR3nt: TGTGCCAGCACCCGGTTGGGGGGAGACACCATATATTTT

d_gene: NA
abundance: few
j_gene: TRBJ2-5
v_gene: TRBV7-6
CDR3aa: CASSLEAGWGETQYF
CDR3nt: TGTGCCAGCAGCTTAGAAGCAGGGTGGGGAGAGACCCAGTACTTC

d_gene: NA
abundance: NA
j_gene: TRBJ1-1
v_gene: TRBV9
CDR3aa: CASSVAQGYGAFF
CDR3nt: TGTGCCAGCAGCGTAGCTCAGGGGTACGGAGCTTTCTTT

d_gene: NA
abundance: NA
j_gene: TRBJ1-1
v_gene: TRBV18
CDR3aa: CASSPPEGTEAFF
CDR3nt: TGTGCCAGCTCACCACCGGAGGGTACTGAAGCTTTCTTT

d_gene: TRBD1
abundance: once
j_gene: TRBJ2-2
v_gene: TRBV5-5
CDR3aa: CASSQGQGITGELFF
CDR3nt: TGTGCCAGCAGCCAGGGACAGGGGATTACCGGGGAGCTGTTTTTT

d_gene: NA
abundance: NA
j_gene: TRBJ2-5
v_gene: TRBV5-6
CDR3aa: CASSRPEGTQYF
CDR3nt: TGTGCCAGCAGCCGACCCGAGGGGACCCAGTACTTC

d_gene: NA
abundance: NA
j_gene: TRBJ2-5
v_gene: TRBV9
CDR3aa: CASSVRGETQYF
CDR3nt: TGTGCCAGCAGCGTAAGGGGTGAGACCCAGTACTTC

d_gene: TRBD1
abundance: NA
j_gene: TRBJ1-6
v_gene: TRBV5-1
CDR3aa: CASSLAGPGQSSYNSPLHF
CDR3nt: TGCGCCAGCAGCTTGGCAGGTCCGGGACAGAGCTCCTATAATTCACCCCTCCACTTT

d_gene: NA
abundance: NA
j_gene: TRBJ2-7
v_gene: TRBV12-5
CDR3aa: CASGSNTGLYEQYF
CDR3nt: TGTGCTAGTGGTTCAAACACAGGGTTATACGAGCAGTACTTC

d_gene: NA
abundance: NA
j_gene: TRBJ2-4
v_gene: TRBV28
CDR3aa: CASSLGVGIQYF
CDR3nt: TGTGCCAGCAGCCTAGGGGTAGGCATTCAGTACTTC